This T cell receptor beta chain came from a study of cytomegalovirus exposure and HLA in healthy donors. Study-wide results and limits: It was 150 to 200 TCR beta chains that were listed as cytomegalovirus-associated. In a later analysis, a genetic analysis reported fewer productive-TCR N-insertions in an Asian-associated ancestry cluster than the cohort average.

Primers for the PCR totalled 60 Vbeta and 13 Jbeta. The repertoire was sequenced with immunoSEQ multiplex PCR; TCRdb's copy has only in-frame clones and lacks some. The sample has 180,000 or so clones; 82% are singletons. This CDR3 comprises 15 residues. After removal of 6 bases from V and 6 bases from J, the junction contained 11 bases not matched to a gene. Germline loops: CDR1 MNHNY, CDR2 SVGAGI (reference sequence). In the case of this clone: The antigen is unknown.

The sequenced material came from PBMCs. V gene TRBV6-6 combines with J gene TRBJ2-1; TRBD1 aligns across 7 bases. This sequence originates from a man between 40 and 49 years old in good health and CMV-seronegative. The CDR3 DNA follows: TGTGCCAGCAGCGAGACCGGGACAGTCCTCAATGAGCAGTTCTTC. This sequence encodes CASSETGTVLNEQFF.